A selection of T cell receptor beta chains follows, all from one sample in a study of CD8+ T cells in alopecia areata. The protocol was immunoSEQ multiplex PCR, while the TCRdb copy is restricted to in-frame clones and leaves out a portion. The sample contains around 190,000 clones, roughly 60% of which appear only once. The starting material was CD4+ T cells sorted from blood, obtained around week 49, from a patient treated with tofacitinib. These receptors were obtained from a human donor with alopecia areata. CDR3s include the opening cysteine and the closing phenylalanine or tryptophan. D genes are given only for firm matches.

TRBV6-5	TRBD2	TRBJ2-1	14	CASTGTSGGNEQFF
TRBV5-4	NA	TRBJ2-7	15	CASSQPGEGGIEQYF
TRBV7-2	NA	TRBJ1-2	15	CASSSGSQANYGYTF
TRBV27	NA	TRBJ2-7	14	CASSLGAGWNEQYF
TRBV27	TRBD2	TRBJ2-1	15	CASSFTLAGIDEQFF
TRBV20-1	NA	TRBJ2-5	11	CSARPGETQYF
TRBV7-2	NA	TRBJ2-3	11	CASSLLDTQYF
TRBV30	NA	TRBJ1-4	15	CAWSAHTATNEKLFF
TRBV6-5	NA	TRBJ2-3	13	CASSYPEGDTQYF
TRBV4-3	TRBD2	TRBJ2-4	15	CASSQDLKRGDIQYF
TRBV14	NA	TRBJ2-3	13	CASSRIPTDTQYF
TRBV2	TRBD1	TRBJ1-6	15	CASIINRDSHSPLHF
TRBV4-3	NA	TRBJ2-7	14	CASSQDLGPYEQYF
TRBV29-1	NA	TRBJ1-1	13	CSGRRKLNTEAFF
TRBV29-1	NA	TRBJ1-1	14	CSVEEDWGNTEAFF
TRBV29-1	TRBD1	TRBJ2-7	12	CSVVPTGNEQYF
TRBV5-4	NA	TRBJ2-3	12	CASSLVADTQYF
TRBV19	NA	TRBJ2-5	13	CASSTGTKETQYF
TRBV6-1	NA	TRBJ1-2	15	CASSATTGLNYGYTF
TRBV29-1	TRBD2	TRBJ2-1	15	CSVPKALAGSNEQFF
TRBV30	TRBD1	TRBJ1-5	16	CAWSAPSGQSNQPQHF
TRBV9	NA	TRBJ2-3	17	CASSERATSTGTDTQYF
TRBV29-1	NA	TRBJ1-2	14	CSVDSPAGNYGYTF
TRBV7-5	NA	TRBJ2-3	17	CARSVRDTRSSTDTQYF
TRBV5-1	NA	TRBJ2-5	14	CASHLTGGGETQYF
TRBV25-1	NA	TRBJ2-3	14	CASSEPGHPDTQYF
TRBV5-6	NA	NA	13	CASSTGTIYEQYF
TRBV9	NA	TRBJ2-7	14	CASGRDHSSYEQYF
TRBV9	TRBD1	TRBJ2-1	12	CASSATQGERFF
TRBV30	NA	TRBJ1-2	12	CAWSVSAYLYTF
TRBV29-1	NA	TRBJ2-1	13	CSAGGGPYNEQFF
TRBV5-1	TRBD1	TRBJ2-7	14	CASSGRQGTYEQYF